These 21 T cell receptor beta chains were all obtained from the same sample, sequenced in a study of T cell changes during pregnancy in multiple sclerosis. Clones were read by immunoSEQ multiplex PCR, and TCRdb kept only the in-frame ones, dropping some. The sample shows fewer than 50,000 clones, 85% to 95% of them seen only once. The source was CD8+ T cells from peripheral blood mononuclear cells, collected before pregnancy. The receptors were sampled from a female donor with multiple sclerosis, enrolled in a pregnancy study.

This chain joins TRBV12-1 and TRBJ2-7; TRBD1 reflects the table's D call only, with no check against the DNA. TRBV12-1 is given as a pseudogene. This CDR3 comprises 14 residues. The DNA for the CDR3 is TGTGCCAGCAGCACCGGGACAGGGATGTACGAGCAGTACTTC. This sequence encodes CASSTGTGMYEQYF.

The V call is TRBV5-6, the J call TRBJ2-3; a possible D gene is TRBD2 (6 bases). The CDR3 contains 14 residues. Trimming left V 2 bases short and J 2 bases short, with 9 bases between. Germline CDR1 SGHDT, CDR2 YYEEEE. The CDR3 DNA sequence: TGTGCCAGCAGCTTAAGCGGGTTCACAGATACGCAGTATTTT. It encodes CASSLSGFTDTQYF.

This chain joins TRBV28 and TRBJ1-5; TRBD1 aligns across 7 bases. The V gene end was trimmed by 6 bases and the J gene end by 4 bases; junction bases not matched to a gene: 9. Germline assignment: CDR1 MDHEN and CDR2 SYDVKM. CDR3 size: 15 residues. The CDR3 DNA is TGTGCCAGCAGCTCGGGCGACAGGGATAATCAGCCCCAGCATTTT. Amino acids: CASSSGDRDNQPQHF.

The chain links TRBV4-1 to TRBJ2-5, with a possible D match to TRBD1 (6 bases). The CDR3 spans 14 residues. Trimming pared 4 bases from V and 4 bases from J, leaving 13 bases between. Germline CDR1 and CDR2: MGHRA and YSYEKL. This CDR3 is CASSRFRGPETQYF. CDR3 DNA: TGCGCCAGCAGCCGCTTCAGGGGTCCAGAGACCCAGTACTTC.

The V call is TRBV7-9, the J call TRBJ2-1, with 10 bases matching TRBD2. Losses at the gene ends were 4 bases for V and 9 bases for J; bases not matched to a gene: 18. The CDR3 runs to 18 residues. Germline V gives CDR1 SEHNR, CDR2 FQNEAQ (reference sequence). The CDR3 here is CASSSQSVAGGGVGEQFF. In DNA form, the CDR3 reads TGTGCCAGCAGCTCCCAATCAGTAGCGGGAGGTGGGGTCGGTGAGCAGTTCTTC.

The chain couples TRBV7-6 to TRBJ1-1; TRBD1 matches 7 bases. The CDR3 is 15 residues long. V shed 7 bases and J 0 bases; nucleotides not matched to a gene: 8. Germline V gene lookup returns CDR1 SGHVS and CDR2 FNYEAQ. The CDR3 DNA reads TGTGCCAGCACCGCAGGGGGGATTATGAACACTGAAGCTTTCTTT. Translation gives CASTAGGIMNTEAFF.

The chain links TRBV9 to TRBJ2-7, with 7 bases lining up with TRBD1. This CDR3 has 15 amino acids. CDR1 and CDR2 from the germline V gene are SGDLS and YYNGEE. V dropped 3 bases and J dropped 3; count of bases not matched to a gene: 9. CDR3 loop: CASSASGTDFYEQYF. DNA of the CDR3: TGTGCCAGCAGCGCCTCCGGGACAGATTTCTACGAGCAGTACTTC.

This chain joins TRBV2 and TRBJ2-7, with 12 positions matching TRBD2. With V trimmed by 9 bases and J by 3 bases, 6 bases remained unmatched. CDR1 and CDR2 (germline): SNHLY, FYNNEI. This CDR3 is built from 14 residues. This CDR3 is CARDGTSGRYEQYF. CDR3 nucleotides: TGTGCCAGGGACGGGACTAGCGGGCGCTACGAGCAGTACTTC.

The chain links TRBV4-2 to TRBJ2-7; 7 bases are a match to TRBD2. After removal of 1 base from V and 4 bases from J, the junction contained 7 bases not matched to a gene. CDR1 is LGHNA, CDR2 YNFKEQ, per germline. There are 15 residues in the CDR3. The CDR3 sequence is CASSQGLARSYEQYF. The CDR3 nucleotides read TGTGCCAGCAGCCAAGGACTAGCAAGAAGTTACGAGCAGTACTTC.

This clone was detected only once. The chain has TRBV7-9 and TRBJ2-7; D uncertain. This CDR3 region has 12 residues. Per the germline V gene, CDR1 is SEHNR and CDR2 is FQNEAQ (reference sequence). Trimming left V 3 bases short and J 1 base short, with 4 bases between. CDR3: CASSFLSYEQYF. The CDR3 region has the DNA TGTGCCAGCAGCTTCTTGTCCTACGAGCAGTACTTC.

V usage is TRBV19 and J usage is TRBJ2-2; D possibly corresponds to TRBD1 (5 bases). CDR1 is LNHDA and CDR2 is SQIVND in the germline V gene (reference sequence). Trimming stripped 1 base from V and 4 bases from J, with 10 bases between. The CDR3 contains 15 residues. The CDR3 coding sequence is TGTGCCAGTAGTATAGGTCCAGGGTCCACCGGGGAGCTGTTTTTT. It yields the protein CASSIGPGSTGELFF.

The chain joins TRBV6-1 to TRBJ2-1; possible D gene TRBD2, 5 bases. The V gene lost 3 bases and the J gene lost 14 bases, with 26 bases spanning the gap. CDR3 length: 16 residues. The germline CDR1 and CDR2 sequences are MNHNS and SASEGT. CDR3 residues: CASSDIGPGSRGPEFF. The CDR3 coding sequence is TGTGCCAGCAGTGACATTGGGCCTGGATCGAGAGGGCCGGAGTTCTTC.

A few counts support this clone. This chain uses TRBV12-5 with TRBJ2-1; D remains ambiguous. The CDR3 has 10 residues. Trimming shortened V by 7 bases and J by 5 bases, and 3 bases separated the two germline ends. The germline CDR1 and CDR2 sequences are LGHNT and FRNRAP. The CDR3 here is CASANNEQFF. CDR3 bases: TGTGCTAGTGCCAACAATGAGCAGTTCTTC.

J is TRBJ2-7 and V is TRBV27; a weak D match, TRBD1 (6 bases). Trimming removed 8 bases from V and 2 bases from J, with 7 bases in between. The CDR3 length is 11 residues. Per germline, CDR1 MNHEY and CDR2 SMNVEV (reference sequence). The CDR3 DNA sequence: TGTGCCAGCTCAGGGGCCTACGAGCAGTACTTC. As protein: CASSGAYEQYF.

This chain joins TRBV12-2 and TRBJ1-1; no check of the table's D call, TRBD1, against the DNA was made. TRBV12-2 is a recognized pseudogene. The CDR3 has 19 amino acids. CDR3: CASRLALRGWRQRNTEAFF. The CDR3, as DNA: TGTGCAAGTCGCTTAGCCCTCAGGGGTTGGAGACAAAGGAACACTGAAGCTTTCTTT.

The chain is built from TRBV5-1 and TRBJ1-2; D gene ambiguous. The germline V and J ends were trimmed by 4 bases and 4 bases, with 14 bases remaining between them. This CDR3 spans 14 amino acids. Germline V lookup: CDR1 SGHRS, CDR2 YFSETQ. DNA of the CDR3: TGCGCCAGCAGCCCCGGGGTCGAATTCTATGGCTACACCTTC. It translates to CASSPGVEFYGYTF.

The chain uses TRBV7-9 and TRBJ2-7; D perhaps matches TRBD1 (6 bases). V dropped 5 bases and J dropped 4 bases, with 9 bases sitting between them. Germline V gene data show CDR1 as SEHNR and CDR2 as FQNEAQ (reference sequence). CDR3 size: 12 residues. CDR3 coding DNA: TGTGCCAGCAGCACAGGGTGGTACGAGCAGTACTTC. This encodes CASSTGWYEQYF.

This rearrangement joins TRBV11-2 to TRBJ2-7; 7 nucleotides align to TRBD2. Germline V gives CDR1 SGHAT, CDR2 FQNNGV. The trim removed 3 bases at V and 2 bases at J, leaving 4 bases unmatched. The CDR3 totals 14 residues. The DNA for the CDR3 is TGTGCCAGCAGCTTGGGGGGAGGGGCCTACGAGCAGTACTTC. Protein: CASSLGGGAYEQYF.

The chain links TRBV7-9 to TRBJ2-7, with D possibly TRBD1 on 5 matching bases. V dropped 1 base and J dropped 0 bases, with 7 bases sitting between them. The germline CDR1 and CDR2 sequences are SEHNR and FQNEAQ (reference sequence). This CDR3 region has 14 residues. CDR3 coding DNA: TGTGCCAGCAGCTTAGAGGGGTACTCCTACGAGCAGTACTTC. The encoded protein is CASSLEGYSYEQYF.

Only one count was recorded for this clone. This chain links TRBV2 with TRBJ2-7; D is possibly TRBD1 (6 bases). The CDR3 loop spans 12 amino acids. Trimming left V 5 bases short and J 7 bases short, with 12 bases between. CDR1 is SNHLY and CDR2 is FYNNEI in the germline V gene. The CDR3 loop is CASSQGIREQYF. CDR3 nucleotides: TGTGCCAGCAGTCAGGGGATTAGGGAGCAGTACTTC. Combining the CDR3 with reference TRBV2 and TRBJ2-7 gives the whole variable domain EPEVTQTPSHQVTQMGQEVILRCVPISNHLYFYWYRQILGQKVEFLVSFYNNEISEKSEIFDDQFSVERPDGSNFTLKIRSTKLEDSAMYFCASSQGIREQYFGPGTRLTVT.

The chain links TRBV6-5 to TRBJ1-1, with 7 positions matching TRBD1. This CDR3 spans 14 amino acids. J lost 7 bases, V lost 4 bases, and 9 bases had no gene match. Germline V CDR1 and CDR2: MNHEY, SVGAGI. Here the CDR3 DNA reads TGTGCCAGCAGTTTCTACGGGACAGATTATGAAGCTTTCTTT. Protein: CASSFYGTDYEAFF.